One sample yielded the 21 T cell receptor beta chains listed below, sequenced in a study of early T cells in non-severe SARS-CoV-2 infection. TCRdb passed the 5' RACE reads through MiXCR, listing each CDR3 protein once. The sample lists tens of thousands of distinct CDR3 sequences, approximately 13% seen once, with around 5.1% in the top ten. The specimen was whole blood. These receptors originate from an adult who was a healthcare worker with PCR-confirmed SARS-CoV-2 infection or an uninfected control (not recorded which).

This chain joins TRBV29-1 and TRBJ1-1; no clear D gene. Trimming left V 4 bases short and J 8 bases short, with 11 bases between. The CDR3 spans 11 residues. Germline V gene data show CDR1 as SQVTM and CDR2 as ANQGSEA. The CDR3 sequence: CSVVPVTEAFF. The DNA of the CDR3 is TGCAGCGTTGTTCCGGTCACCGAAGCTTTCTTT. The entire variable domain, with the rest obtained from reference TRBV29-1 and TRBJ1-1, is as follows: SAVISQKPSRDICQRGTSLTIQCQVDSQVTMMFWYRQQPGQSLTLIATANQGSEATYESGFVIDKFPISRPNLTFSTLTVSNMSPEDSSIYLCSVVPVTEAFFGQGTRLTVV.

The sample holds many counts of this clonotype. CDR3 protein: CSARDTTSGGPRETQYF. The CDR3 DNA sequence: TGCAGTGCTAGAGATACGACTAGCGGGGGGCCCCGGGAAACGCAGTATTTT. This chain joins TRBV20-1 and TRBJ2-3; 13 nucleotides align to TRBD2. This CDR3 contains 17 residues. Trimming removed 0 bases from V and 9 bases from J; junction bases left unmatched: 12. Germline V CDR1 and CDR2: DFQATT, SNEGSKA (reference sequence).

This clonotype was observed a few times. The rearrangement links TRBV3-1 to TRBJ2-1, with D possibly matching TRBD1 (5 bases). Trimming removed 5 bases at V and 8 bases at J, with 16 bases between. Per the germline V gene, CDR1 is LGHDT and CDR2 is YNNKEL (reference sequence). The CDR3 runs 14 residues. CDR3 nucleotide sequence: TGTGCCAGCAGCTCCGAGCAGGGTTGGGATGAGCAGTTCTTC. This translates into CASSSEQGWDEQFF.

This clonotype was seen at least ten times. Written as DNA, the CDR3 is TGTGCCAGCAACTACAGGGGCCCTCTGGAGACCCAGTACTTC. Translating it yields CASNYRGPLETQYF. This chain connects TRBV6-6 to TRBJ2-5; 7 nucleotides line up with TRBD1. This CDR3 region has 14 residues. Germline V gene data show CDR1 as MNHNY and CDR2 as SVGAGI (reference sequence). V was clipped by 7 bases and J by 5 bases; unmatched bases: 10.

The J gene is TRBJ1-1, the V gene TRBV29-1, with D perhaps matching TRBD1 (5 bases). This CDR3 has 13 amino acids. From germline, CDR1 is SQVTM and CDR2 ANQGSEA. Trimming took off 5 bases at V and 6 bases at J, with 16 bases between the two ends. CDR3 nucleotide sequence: TGCAGCGTTTCTGGGCCCCAACAGGCTGAAGCTTTCTTT. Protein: CSVSGPQQAEAFF.

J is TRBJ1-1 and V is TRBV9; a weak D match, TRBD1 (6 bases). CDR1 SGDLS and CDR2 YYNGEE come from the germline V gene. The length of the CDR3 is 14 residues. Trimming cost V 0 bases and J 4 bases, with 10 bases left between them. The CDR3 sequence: CASSVGQAGTEAFF. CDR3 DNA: TGTGCCAGCAGCGTAGGACAGGCGGGCACTGAAGCTTTCTTT.

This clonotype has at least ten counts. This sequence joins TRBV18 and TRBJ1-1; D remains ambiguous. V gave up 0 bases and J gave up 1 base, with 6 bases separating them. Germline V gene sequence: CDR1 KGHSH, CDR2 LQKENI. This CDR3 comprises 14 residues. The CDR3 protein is CASSPPEKNTEAFF. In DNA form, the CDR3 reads TGTGCCAGCTCACCACCAGAAAAGAACACTGAAGCTTTCTTT.

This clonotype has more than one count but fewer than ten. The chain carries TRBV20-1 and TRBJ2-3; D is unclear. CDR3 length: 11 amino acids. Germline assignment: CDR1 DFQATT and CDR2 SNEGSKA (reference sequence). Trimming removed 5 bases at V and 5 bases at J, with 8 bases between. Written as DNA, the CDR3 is TGCAGTGCTTTATTAGGAGATACGCAGTATTTT. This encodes CSALLGDTQYF.

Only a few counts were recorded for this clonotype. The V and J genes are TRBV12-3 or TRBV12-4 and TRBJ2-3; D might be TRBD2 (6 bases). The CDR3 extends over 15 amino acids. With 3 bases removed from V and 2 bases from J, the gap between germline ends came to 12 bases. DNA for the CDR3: TGTGCCAGCAGTTTGGTAGCGGTCACCACAGATACGCAGTATTTT. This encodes CASSLVAVTTDTQYF.

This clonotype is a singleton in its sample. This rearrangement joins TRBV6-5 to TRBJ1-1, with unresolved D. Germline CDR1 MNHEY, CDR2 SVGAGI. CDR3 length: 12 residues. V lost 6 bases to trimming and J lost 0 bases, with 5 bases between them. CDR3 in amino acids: CASSTLNTEAFF. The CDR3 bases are TGTGCCAGCAGCACTCTGAACACTGAAGCTTTCTTT.

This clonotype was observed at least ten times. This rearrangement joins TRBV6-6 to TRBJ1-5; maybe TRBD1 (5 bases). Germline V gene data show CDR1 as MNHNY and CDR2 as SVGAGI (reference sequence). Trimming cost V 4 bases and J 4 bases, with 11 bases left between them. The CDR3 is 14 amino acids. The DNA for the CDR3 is TGTGCCAGCAGTTCCCCGACAGAGAATCAGCCCCAGCATTTT. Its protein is CASSSPTENQPQHF.

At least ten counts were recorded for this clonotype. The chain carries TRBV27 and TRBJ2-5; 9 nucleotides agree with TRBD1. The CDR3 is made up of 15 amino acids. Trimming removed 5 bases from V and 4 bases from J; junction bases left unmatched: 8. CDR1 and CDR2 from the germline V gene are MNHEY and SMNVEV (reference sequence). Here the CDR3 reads CASSRWDRVTETQYF. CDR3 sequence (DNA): TGTGCCAGCAGTCGTTGGGACAGGGTTACAGAGACCCAGTACTTC.

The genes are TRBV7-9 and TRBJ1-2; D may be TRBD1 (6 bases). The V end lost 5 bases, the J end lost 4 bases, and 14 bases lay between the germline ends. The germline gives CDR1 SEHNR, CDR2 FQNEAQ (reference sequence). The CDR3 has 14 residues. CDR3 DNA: TGTGCCAGCAGCCCGACAGGTGTCAGCTATGGCTACACCTTC. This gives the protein CASSPTGVSYGYTF.

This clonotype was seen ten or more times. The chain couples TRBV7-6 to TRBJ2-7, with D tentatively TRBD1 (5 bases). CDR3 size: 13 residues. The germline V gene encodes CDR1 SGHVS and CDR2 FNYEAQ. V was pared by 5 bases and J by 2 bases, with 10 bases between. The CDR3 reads CASSRDRTYEQYF. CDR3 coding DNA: TGTGCCAGCAGCCGCGACAGAACCTACGAGCAGTACTTC.

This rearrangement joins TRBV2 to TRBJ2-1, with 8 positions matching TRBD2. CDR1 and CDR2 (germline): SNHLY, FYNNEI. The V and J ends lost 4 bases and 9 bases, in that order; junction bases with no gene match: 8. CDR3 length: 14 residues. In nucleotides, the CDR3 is TGTGCCAGCAGTGCGATAGCGGGGAGCCCTGAGCAGTTCTTC. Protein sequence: CASSAIAGSPEQFF. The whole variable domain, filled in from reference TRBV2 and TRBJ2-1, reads EPEVTQTPSHQVTQMGQEVILRCVPISNHLYFYWYRQILGQKVEFLVSFYNNEISEKSEIFDDQFSVERPDGSNFTLKIRSTKLEDSAMYFCASSAIAGSPEQFFGPGTRLTVL.

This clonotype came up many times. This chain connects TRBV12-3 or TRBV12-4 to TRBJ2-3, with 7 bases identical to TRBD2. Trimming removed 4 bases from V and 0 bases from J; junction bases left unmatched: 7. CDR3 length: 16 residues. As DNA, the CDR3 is TGTGCCAGCAGTTCCTGGGGAGCGGGGAGCACAGATACGCAGTATTTT. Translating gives CASSSWGAGSTDTQYF.

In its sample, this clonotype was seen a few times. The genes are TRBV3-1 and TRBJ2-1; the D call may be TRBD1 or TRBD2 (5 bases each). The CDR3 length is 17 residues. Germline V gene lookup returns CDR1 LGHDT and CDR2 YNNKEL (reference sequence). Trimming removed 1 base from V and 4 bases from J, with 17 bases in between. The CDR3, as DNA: TGTGCCAGCAGCCAAGGGTTACCGGGACCCGGATACAATGAGCAGTTCTTC. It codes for CASSQGLPGPGYNEQFF.

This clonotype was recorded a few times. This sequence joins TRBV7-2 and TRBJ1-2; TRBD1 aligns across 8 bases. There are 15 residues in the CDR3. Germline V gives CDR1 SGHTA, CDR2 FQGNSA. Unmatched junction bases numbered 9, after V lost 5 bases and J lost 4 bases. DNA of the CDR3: TGTGCCAGCAGCCCGTACTCAGGGGGCGGCTATGGCTACACCTTC. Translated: CASSPYSGGGYGYTF.

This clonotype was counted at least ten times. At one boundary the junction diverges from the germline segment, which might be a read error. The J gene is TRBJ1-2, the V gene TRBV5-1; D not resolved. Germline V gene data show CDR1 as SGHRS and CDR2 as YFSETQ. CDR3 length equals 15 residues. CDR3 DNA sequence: TGCGCCAGCATCTTGGACGGTGGCAGGCCCGGCGGCTACACCTTC. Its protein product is CASILDGGRPGGYTF.

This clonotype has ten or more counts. CDR3 loop: CASSVDTDYGYTF. The CDR3 DNA follows: TGTGCCAGCAGCGTAGACACTGACTATGGCTACACCTTC. The V gene is TRBV9, the J gene TRBJ1-2, with D unclear. Trimming cost V 0 bases and J 3 bases, with 6 bases left between them. This CDR3 comprises 13 residues. From germline, CDR1 is SGDLS and CDR2 YYNGEE.

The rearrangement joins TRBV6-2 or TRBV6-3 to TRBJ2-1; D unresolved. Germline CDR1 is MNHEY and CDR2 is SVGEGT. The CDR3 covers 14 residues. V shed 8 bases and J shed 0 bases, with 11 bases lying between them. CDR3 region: CASSEFSSYNEQFF. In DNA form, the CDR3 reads TGTGCCAGCTCGGAGTTCAGCTCCTACAATGAGCAGTTCTTC.